These 26 T cell receptor beta chains came from one sample sequenced in a study of CD8 T cells in Susac syndrome. Reverse transcription used roughly 0.45 to 1 ug RNA and random hexamers. One entry per CDR3 protein results from TCRdb running MiXCR on the immunoSEQ multiplex PCR reads. The sample holds some 96,000 distinct CDR3 sequences, over 90% seen once. Sequences were obtained from CD4+ T cells from PBMCs. These receptors came from a human donor with Susac syndrome.

The chain carries TRBV27 and TRBJ2-2, with 10 bases that match TRBD2. The CDR3 runs 17 residues. V shed 5 bases and J 2 bases; nucleotides not matched to a gene: 8. Per the germline V gene, CDR1 is MNHEY and CDR2 is SMNVEV (reference sequence). CDR3 coding DNA: TGTGCCAGCAGTCTACCCGCACTAGCGGGAAACACCGGGGAGCTGTTTTTT. Amino acid sequence: CASSLPALAGNTGELFF.

V and J are TRBV20-1 and TRBJ2-3; 10 bases are shared with TRBD2. CDR1 is DFQATT, CDR2 SNEGSKA, per germline (reference sequence). Unmatched junction bases numbered 7, after V lost 0 bases and J lost 4 bases. This CDR3 region has 16 residues. The CDR3 loop reads CSARDSGLAGADTQYF. In nucleotides, the CDR3 is TGCAGTGCTAGAGACAGTGGGCTAGCGGGAGCAGATACGCAGTATTTT.

J is TRBJ1-6 and V is TRBV12-3 or TRBV12-4, with unresolved D. V lost 1 base and J 6 bases, leaving 4 bases between the germline ends. CDR3 size: 13 residues. Written as DNA, the CDR3 is TGTGCCAGCAGTTTAGGGGGTAATTCACCCCTCCACTTT. Its translation: CASSLGGNSPLHF.

The chain uses TRBV12-3 or TRBV12-4 and TRBJ1-2; D not certain. This CDR3 is 11 amino acids long. Trimming took 8 bases from V and 4 from J, leaving 8 bases between them. CDR3 DNA: TGTGCCAGCCTCGGAGTCTATGGCTACACCTTC. Protein sequence: CASLGVYGYTF.

This rearrangement joins TRBV4-1 to TRBJ1-4; the D is unclear. The germline V gene encodes CDR1 MGHRA and CDR2 YSYEKL. V gave up 3 bases and J gave up 5 bases, with 10 bases separating them. This CDR3 has 14 residues. CDR3: CASSHRTGNEKLFF. Written as DNA, the CDR3 is TGCGCCAGCAGCCATCGGACGGGGAATGAAAAACTGTTTTTT.

This clonotype was seen a single time. The CDR3 reads CSATPHSQGRVNEQFF. In DNA, the CDR3 is TGCAGTGCTACCCCCCATAGTCAGGGAAGGGTGAATGAGCAGTTCTTC. The gene calls are TRBV20-1 and TRBJ2-1; weak D call: TRBD1 (5 bases). The CDR3 is made up of 16 amino acids. The germline CDR1 and CDR2 sequences are DFQATT and SNEGSKA (reference sequence). Trimming left V 4 bases short and J 7 bases short, with 23 bases between.

This clonotype has only one observation. The V gene is TRBV12-3 or TRBV12-4, the J gene TRBJ1-5; possibly TRBD1 for D (5 bases). There are 14 residues in the CDR3. The V gene lost 5 bases and the J gene lost 3 bases, with 11 bases spanning the gap. CDR3 in amino acids: CASSGGTANQPQHF. CDR3 nucleotides: TGTGCCAGCAGTGGCGGGACGGCCAATCAGCCCCAGCATTTT.

The chain joins TRBV11-2 to TRBJ2-3, with 8 bases aligning to TRBD1. CDR1 and CDR2 from the germline V gene are SGHAT and FQNNGV. J gave up 6 bases and V 3 bases, and 5 bases lay outside the gene matches. The CDR3 totals 14 residues. The CDR3 loop is CASSFSGGADTQYF. The CDR3 bases are TGTGCCAGCAGCTTTTCAGGGGGCGCGGATACGCAGTATTTT.

The rearrangement uses TRBV6-5 and TRBJ1-5; possibly TRBD1 for D (5 bases). The V end lost 1 base, the J end lost 3 bases, and 13 bases lay between the germline ends. The CDR3 has 16 residues. The germline V gene has CDR1 MNHEY and CDR2 SVGAGI. CDR3 sequence (DNA): TGTGCCAGCAGTTACTATGGGCAGGGAATCAATCAGCCCCAGCATTTT. Encoded protein: CASSYYGQGINQPQHF.

CDR3 region: CASTLGGYF. The CDR3 region has the DNA TGTGCCAGCACCCTCGGGGGGTACTTC. The chain uses TRBV28 and TRBJ2-7; possible D gene TRBD2, 6 bases. Trimming pared 7 bases from V and 12 bases from J, leaving 10 bases between. This CDR3 has 9 amino acids. Germline V lookup: CDR1 MDHEN, CDR2 SYDVKM.

The CDR3 loop is CATSRFSRGIQGNEQFF. The CDR3 coding sequence is TGTGCCACCAGCAGATTCTCGAGGGGGATCCAGGGCAATGAGCAGTTCTTC. The rearrangement uses TRBV15 and TRBJ2-1; maybe TRBD1 (6 bases). The V end lost 2 bases, the J end lost 6 bases, and 20 bases lay between the germline ends. The CDR3 consists of 17 residues. Germline CDR1 reads LNHNV; CDR2 reads YYDKDF (reference sequence). The entire variable domain, with the rest obtained from reference TRBV15 and TRBJ2-1, is as follows: DAMVIQNPRYQVTQFGKPVTLSCSQTLNHNVMYWYQQKSSQAPKLLFHYYDKDFNNEADTPDNFQSRRPNTSFCFLDIRSPGLGDTAMYLCATSRFSRGIQGNEQFFGPGTRLTVL.

CDR3: CASRAGHLLEAFF. The DNA of the CDR3 is TGTGCCAGCAGAGCGGGACACCTCCTAGAAGCTTTCTTT. V is TRBV6-5 and J is TRBJ1-1, with D tentatively TRBD1 (6 bases). CDR3 size: 13 residues. The V end was cut by 6 bases, the J end by 8 bases, with 16 bases between. CDR1 is MNHEY, CDR2 SVGAGI, per germline.

V usage is TRBV7-2 and J usage is TRBJ2-3; 8 nucleotides match TRBD1. Germline V lookup: CDR1 SGHTA, CDR2 FQGNSA. The CDR3 loop spans 14 amino acids. With 4 bases clipped from V and 6 bases from J, the junction kept 6 bases outside the gene matches. CDR3 protein: CASSSWTGPDTQYF. DNA for the CDR3: TGTGCCAGCAGCTCCTGGACAGGGCCGGATACGCAGTATTTT. The whole variable domain, remainder taken from reference TRBV7-2 and TRBJ2-3, is GAGVSQSPSNKVTEKGKDVELRCDPISGHTALYWYRQSLGQGLEFLIYFQGNSAPDKSGLPSDRFSAERTGGSVSTLTIQRTQQEDSAVYLCASSSWTGPDTQYFGPGTRLTVL.

The chain uses TRBV30 and TRBJ2-3; TRBD2 might be the D (5 bases). The CDR3 is made up of 14 amino acids. Trimming took off 1 base at V and 0 bases at J, with 8 bases between the two ends. Germline CDR1 reads GTSNPN; CDR2 reads SVGIG (reference sequence). The chain's CDR3 is CAWSESGSTDTQYF. The DNA for the CDR3 is TGTGCCTGGAGTGAGAGCGGCAGCACAGATACGCAGTATTTT. The complete variable domain, with remaining parts taken from reference TRBV30 and TRBJ2-3, reads SQTIHQWPATLVQPVGSPLSLECTVEGTSNPNLYWYRQAAGRGLQLLFYSVGIGQISSEVPQNLSASRPQDRQFILSSKKLLLSDSGFYLCAWSESGSTDTQYFGPGTRLTVL.

The chain links TRBV25-1 to TRBJ2-7; D ambiguous. The CDR3 totals 16 residues. The germline V gene encodes CDR1 MGHDK and CDR2 SYGVNS. Trimming cost V 1 base and J 0 bases, with 13 bases left between them. In DNA, the CDR3 is TGTGCCAGCAGTGAATCGTGGCCTTTATCCTCCTACGAGCAGTACTTC. Translating it yields CASSESWPLSSYEQYF.

The rearrangement joins TRBV6-5 to TRBJ2-3; 10 bases are a match to TRBD2. The V gene's germline CDR1 is MNHEY and CDR2 SVGAGI. The CDR3 has 16 amino acids. Trimming removed 0 bases from V and 6 bases from J; junction bases left unmatched: 6. CDR3 residues: CASSYSGTSVRDTQYF. For the CDR3, the DNA is TGTGCCAGCAGTTACTCTGGGACTAGCGTGAGGGATACGCAGTATTTT.

This rearrangement joins TRBV25-1 to TRBJ2-4, with D possibly matching TRBD1 (6 bases). The CDR3 has 13 amino acids. The germline V and J ends were trimmed by 9 bases and 2 bases, with 11 bases remaining between them. CDR1 is MGHDK and CDR2 is SYGVNS in the germline V gene. The CDR3 region has the DNA TGTGCCAGTCCAACAGGGTCCAAAAACATTCAGTACTTC. Residues: CASPTGSKNIQYF.

The chain links TRBV3-1 to TRBJ1-2; D possibly corresponds to TRBD1 (5 bases). Trimming removed 0 bases from V and 2 bases from J, with 13 bases in between. The CDR3 is made up of 16 amino acids. The germline V gene encodes CDR1 LGHDT and CDR2 YNNKEL (reference sequence). The CDR3 DNA sequence: TGTGCCAGCAGCCAAGATCGACGACAGCGAAACTATGGCTACACCTTC. The encoded protein is CASSQDRRQRNYGYTF.

This rearrangement joins TRBV29-1 to TRBJ2-7, with unresolved D. This CDR3 is 13 amino acids long. Trimming took off 2 bases at V and 2 bases at J, with 10 bases between the two ends. Germline CDR1 and CDR2: SQVTM and ANQGSEA. CDR3 DNA: TGCAGCGTTGAACACCCGTCTACCTACGAGCAGTACTTC. Its protein is CSVEHPSTYEQYF.

This chain joins TRBV20-1 and TRBJ1-5, with no clear D. V was pared by 0 bases and J by 7 bases, with 7 bases between. Germline V gene sequence: CDR1 DFQATT, CDR2 SNEGSKA (reference sequence). The CDR3 is 12 residues long. The CDR3, as DNA: TGCAGTGCTAGAGATCCGACACAGCCCCAGCATTTT. Residues: CSARDPTQPQHF.

The V call is TRBV9, the J call TRBJ1-5, with D hard to call. This CDR3 spans 15 amino acids. V shed 0 bases and J shed 3 bases, with 10 bases lying between them. Germline V gene lookup returns CDR1 SGDLS and CDR2 YYNGEE. As DNA, the CDR3 is TGTGCCAGCAGCGTAGCCTCGAGGGACAATCAGCCCCAGCATTTT. Protein product: CASSVASRDNQPQHF.

This rearrangement joins TRBV12-3 or TRBV12-4 to TRBJ2-7; D not resolved. V was trimmed by 5 bases and J by 4 bases, leaving 15 bases between them. The CDR3 runs to 14 residues. CDR3 loop: CASSAELAGYEQYF. The CDR3 nucleotides read TGTGCCAGCAGTGCAGAATTAGCTGGGTACGAGCAGTACTTC.

This clonotype appeared once. The chain recombines TRBV7-2 with TRBJ1-6, with unresolved D. The CDR3 contains 14 residues. Germline assignment: CDR1 SGHTA and CDR2 FQGNSA. V lost 3 bases and J 10 bases, leaving 13 bases between the germline ends. The DNA of the CDR3 is TGTGCCAGCAGCTTGAAAGGCTCCAACTCACCCCTCCACTTT. Amino acid sequence: CASSLKGSNSPLHF.

The chain employs TRBV7-2 and TRBJ2-1, with a possible D match to TRBD2 (6 bases). The CDR3 loop spans 15 amino acids. CDR1 and CDR2 from the germline V gene are SGHTA and FQGNSA. Trimming cost V 1 base and J 8 bases, with 15 bases left between them. Written as DNA, the CDR3 is TGTGCCAGCAGCTTAGGTGGAGGGACCTTCGATGAGCAGTTCTTC. Amino acids: CASSLGGGTFDEQFF.

The chain is built from TRBV12-3 or TRBV12-4 and TRBJ2-7; the match to TRBD1 covers 8 bases. The V and J ends lost 6 bases and 6 bases, in that order; junction bases with no gene match: 10. This CDR3 is built from 14 residues. CDR3 sequence (DNA): TGTGCCAGCAGCAGCGACAGGGGCTGGGGCGAGCAGTACTTC. Translating it yields CASSSDRGWGEQYF.

The gene calls are TRBV19 and TRBJ2-5, with a weak D call TRBD2 (6 bases). Germline CDR1 is LNHDA and CDR2 is SQIVND (reference sequence). V was clipped by 5 bases and J by 4 bases, with 14 bases between them. CDR3 length: 14 residues. The CDR3 reads CASSLGTSPETQYF. CDR3 in DNA: TGTGCCAGTAGTTTAGGGACTTCGCCAGAGACCCAGTACTTC.